Listed below are T cell receptor beta chains from one sample, sequenced in a study of blood T cell repertoires in COVID-19. Generated by immunoSEQ multiplex PCR, the TCRdb table keeps only in-frame clones and is missing some. The table includes 150,000 to 200,000 clones, around four fifths detected once. Sample: peripheral blood. The receptors here all came from a woman aged 80 or older with COVID-19, enrolled during active disease. CDR3s include the opening cysteine and the closing phenylalanine or tryptophan. D genes are given only for firm matches. Only part of the rows carry a size: once, few, many, or a class if the clone is expanded.

V: TRBV7-8
size: NA
J: TRBJ1-2
D: TRBD1
DNA: TGTGCCAGCAGCCCCGGGACAGCCAACTATGGCTACACCTTC
CDR3: CASSPGTANYGYTF

V: TRBV7-3
size: NA
J: TRBJ1-2
D: NA
DNA: TGTGCCAGCAGCGATGTAGGGGGCTATGGCTACACCTTC
CDR3: CASSDVGGYGYTF

V: TRBV29-1
size: NA
J: TRBJ1-1
D: NA
DNA: TGCAGCGTTGAGGGAGGAGGCACTGAAGCTTTCTTT
CDR3: CSVEGGGTEAFF

V: TRBV18
size: few
J: TRBJ1-5
D: TRBD1
DNA: TGTGCCAGCTCACCGGGACAGGGGTCAAGTCAGCCCCAGCATTTT
CDR3: CASSPGQGSSQPQHF

V: TRBV3-1/TRBV3-2
size: once
J: TRBJ1-2
D: NA
DNA: TGTGCCAGCAGCCTGCAAGGGGTGAGCGACTACACCTTC
CDR3: CASSLQGVSDYTF

V: TRBV5-4
size: NA
J: TRBJ2-5
D: TRBD1
DNA: TGTGCCAGCAGCGCGTGGCAAGGGACAGGGGAAGAGACCCAGTACTTC
CDR3: CASSAWQGTGEETQYF

V: TRBV7-7
size: few
J: TRBJ1-1
D: NA
DNA: TGTGCTAGCAGCCTAAGGGGAGGAACTGAAGCTTTCTTT
CDR3: CASSLRGGTEAFF

V: TRBV6-5
size: once
J: TRBJ1-1
D: NA
DNA: TGTGCCAGCATACTGACGGGACAGAACACTGAAGCTTTCTTT
CDR3: CASILTGQNTEAFF

V: TRBV5-4
size: NA
J: TRBJ2-3
D: TRBD2
DNA: TGTGCCAGCAGCTCAGAGCGGGGGTTGGGAGATACGCAGTATTTT
CDR3: CASSSERGLGDTQYF

V: TRBV20-1
size: NA
J: TRBJ2-7
D: NA
DNA: TGCAGTGCTTCTGTGGTTAACCGCAGGCACTTC
CDR3: CSASVVNRRHF

V: TRBV2
size: NA
J: TRBJ1-1
D: TRBD1
DNA: TGTGCCAGCAGTGAAAGGGGGCAGGGAGCTTTCTTT
CDR3: CASSERGQGAFF

V: TRBV13
size: NA
J: TRBJ2-7
D: NA
DNA: TGTGCCAGCAGCTCCCAGGACGGTTCTAGCCCGTACGAGCAGTACTTC
CDR3: CASSSQDGSSPYEQYF

V: TRBV20-1
size: NA
J: TRBJ1-2
D: NA
DNA: TGCAGTGCGCTACAGTATGGCTACACCTTC
CDR3: CSALQYGYTF

V: TRBV5-1
size: NA
J: TRBJ1-1
D: NA
DNA: TGCGCCAGCAGCTTGGCTGACTTAACTGAAGCTTTCTTT
CDR3: CASSLADLTEAFF